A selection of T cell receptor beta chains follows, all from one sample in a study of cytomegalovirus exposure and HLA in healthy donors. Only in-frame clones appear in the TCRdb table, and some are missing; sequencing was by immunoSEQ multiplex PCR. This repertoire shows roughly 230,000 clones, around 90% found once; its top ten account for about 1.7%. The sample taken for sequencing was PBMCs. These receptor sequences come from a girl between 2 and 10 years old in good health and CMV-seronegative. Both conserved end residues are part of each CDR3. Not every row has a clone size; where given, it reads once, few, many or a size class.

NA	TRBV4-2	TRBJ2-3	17	CASSQLTSGRASDTQYF
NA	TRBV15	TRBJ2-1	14	CATSRGSSYNEQFF
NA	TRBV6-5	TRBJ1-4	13	CASGVDRGEKLFF
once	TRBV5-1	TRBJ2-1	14	CASSLAGGINEQFF
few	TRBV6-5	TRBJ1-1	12	CASSPGWTEAFF
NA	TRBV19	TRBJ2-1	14	CASSFQYRPHEQFF
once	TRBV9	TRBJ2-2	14	CASSPGLNTGELFF
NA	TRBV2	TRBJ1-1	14	CASSDRELNTEAFF
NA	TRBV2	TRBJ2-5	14	CASSTPEEPETQYF
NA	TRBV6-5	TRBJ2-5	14	CASSYSTGEETQYF
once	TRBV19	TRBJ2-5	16	CASSIKRTMRQETQYF
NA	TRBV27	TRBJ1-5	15	CASTKTGGSNQPQHF
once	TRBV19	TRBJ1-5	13	CASSGTRWEPQHF
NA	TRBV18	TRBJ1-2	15	CASSPRRMTGYGYTF
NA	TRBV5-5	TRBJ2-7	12	CASSSRYYEQYF
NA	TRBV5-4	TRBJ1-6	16	CASSLVRGAQNSPLHF
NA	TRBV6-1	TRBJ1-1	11	CASRWTVEAFF
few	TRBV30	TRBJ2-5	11	CAWNSPGTQYF
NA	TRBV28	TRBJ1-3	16	CASSRGIHQAGNTIYF
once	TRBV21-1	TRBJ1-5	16	CASSKKGYRGHQPQHF
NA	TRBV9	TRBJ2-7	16	CASSAGSSGSFHEQYF
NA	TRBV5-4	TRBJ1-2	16	CASSSSQGGTNYGYTF
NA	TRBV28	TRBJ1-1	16	CASSFYRGLGGTEAFF
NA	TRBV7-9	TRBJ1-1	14	CASSVDGQNTEAFF
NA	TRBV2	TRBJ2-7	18	CASSGGNRGTGGTYEQYF
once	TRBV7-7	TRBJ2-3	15	CASSLGTSGSDTQYF
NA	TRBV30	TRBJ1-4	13	CAWNRAVGEKLFF
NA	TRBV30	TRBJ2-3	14	CAWSTGRSTDTQYF
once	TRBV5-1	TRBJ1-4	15	CASSGLGLGNEKLFF
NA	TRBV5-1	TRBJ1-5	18	CASSPGPGAGSSNQPQHF
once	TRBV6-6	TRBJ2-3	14	CASRATGGTDTQYF
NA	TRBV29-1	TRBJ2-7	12	CSVAVGDYEQYF
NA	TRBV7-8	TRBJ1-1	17	CASSPNAYLRANTEAFF
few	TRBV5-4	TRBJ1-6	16	CASSLRGGTYNSPLHF
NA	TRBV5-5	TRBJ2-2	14	CASSQGGGAGELFF
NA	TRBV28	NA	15	CATFPPGRAGYEQYF
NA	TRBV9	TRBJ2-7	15	CASSVASGGAYEQYF
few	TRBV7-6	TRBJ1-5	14	CASSLEPHEGPQHF
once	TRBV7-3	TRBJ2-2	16	CASRGTSGGHTGELFF
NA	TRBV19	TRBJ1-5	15	CASSMGGQAWEPQHF